The clone carrying this T cell receptor (beta chain) was recorded many times. Its antigen is unidentified. Orbital computed tomography, thyroid ultrasound, serum thyroxine and TRAb, and clinical symptoms together informed the diagnoses. This sample stems from a study of T cells in Graves' hyperthyroidism and ophthalmopathy. General study points: Blood samples included most of the expanded thyroid clonotypes exceeding 0.001. A 13 V-J model separated ophthalmopathy from stable hyperthyroidism.

Amplified regions were TCR beta CDR3 sequences from RNA transcripts. The HTBI primer set served for first-round RT-PCR of the TCR CDR3. TCRdb reprocessed the multiplex PCR reads with MiXCR, giving one entry per CDR3 protein. The sample contains fewer than 250,000 distinct CDR3 sequences, approximately 16% of which appear only once. Germline V CDR1 and CDR2: SNHLY, FYNNEI. CDR3 length: 15 residues. V was clipped by 2 bases and J by 0 bases, with 11 bases between them. The clonotype originates from a woman between 18 and 29 years old with Graves' ophthalmopathy. Sequenced input: blood. The chain links TRBV2 to TRBJ2-7, with a tentative D call TRBD2 (6 bases). CDR3 loop: CASSELVGSSYEQYF. Written as DNA, the CDR3 is TGTGCCAGCAGTGAACTGGTCGGGAGCTCCTACGAGCAGTACTTC.